This is a list of T cell receptor beta chains from one sample in a study of blood T cell repertoires in COVID-19. Repertoires were generated with immunoSEQ multiplex PCR, while TCRdb's copy carries only in-frame clones and drops some. The table records 150,000 to 200,000 clones, around 84% of them present only once. The sequenced sample was peripheral blood. The receptors were sampled from a man younger than 40 with active or convalescent COVID-19. The CDR3 runs from the conserved cysteine through the conserved F or W. The D gene is left open where the match is weak. Not every row has a clone size; where given, it reads once, few, many or a size class.

CDR3aa: CASSLLASGNTGELFF
CDR3nt: TGTGCTAGCAGCTTATTAGCTAGCGGGAACACCGGGGAGCTGTTTTTT
abundance: .
d_gene: TRBD2
v_gene: TRBV7-7
j_gene: TRBJ2-2
len: 16

CDR3aa: CASTSKEPSGNEQFF
CDR3nt: TGTGCCAGCACTTCCAAGGAGCCCTCTGGCAATGAGCAGTTCTTC
abundance: .
d_gene: .
v_gene: TRBV13
j_gene: TRBJ2-1
len: 15

CDR3aa: CASSFRGIGEKLFF
CDR3nt: TGTGCCAGCAGCTTCAGGGGGATCGGAGAAAAACTGTTTTTT
abundance: once
d_gene: TRBD1
v_gene: TRBV13
j_gene: TRBJ1-4
len: 14

CDR3aa: CASSLSTRGREQFF
CDR3nt: TGTGCCAGCAGTTTGAGCACTAGGGGGCGGGAGCAGTTCTTC
abundance: .
d_gene: TRBD1
v_gene: TRBV27
j_gene: TRBJ2-1
len: 14

CDR3aa: CATQEVAGNGAFF
CDR3nt: TGTGCCACCCAAGAGGTGGCGGGTAACGGAGCTTTCTTT
abundance: once
d_gene: .
v_gene: TRBV12-3/TRBV12-4
j_gene: TRBJ1-1
len: 13

CDR3aa: CASSQIAEGTEAFF
CDR3nt: TGTGCCAGCAGCCAAATTGCAGAGGGCACTGAAGCTTTCTTT
abundance: .
d_gene: .
v_gene: TRBV28
j_gene: TRBJ1-1
len: 14

CDR3aa: CASSQGQGVAYGYTF
CDR3nt: TGTGCCAGTAGCCAAGGACAGGGCGTCGCCTATGGCTACACCTTC
abundance: .
d_gene: TRBD1
v_gene: TRBV19
j_gene: TRBJ1-2
len: 15

CDR3aa: CASSRPGRGYTEAFF
CDR3nt: TGTGCCAGCAGCCGCCCAGGGCGGGGGTACACTGAAGCTTTCTTT
abundance: .
d_gene: .
v_gene: TRBV7-8
j_gene: TRBJ1-1
len: 15

CDR3aa: CASSFDWSTEAFF
CDR3nt: TGTGCCAGCAGTTTTGATTGGAGCACTGAAGCTTTCTTT
abundance: few
d_gene: .
v_gene: TRBV27
j_gene: TRBJ1-1
len: 13

CDR3aa: CASSKPGTGSNQPQHF
CDR3nt: TGTGCCAGCAGCAAACCCGGGACAGGTAGCAATCAGCCCCAGCATTTT
abundance: .
d_gene: .
v_gene: TRBV21-1
j_gene: TRBJ1-5
len: 16

CDR3aa: CASSTSGTSSNEQFF
CDR3nt: TGTGCCAGTAGTACCTCCGGGACTAGTTCTAATGAGCAGTTCTTC
abundance: .
d_gene: TRBD2
v_gene: TRBV19
j_gene: TRBJ2-1
len: 15

CDR3aa: CASSPPSGGAKNIQYF
CDR3nt: TGTGCCAGCTCACCCCCTAGCGGGGGGGCCAAAAACATTCAGTACTTC
abundance: .
d_gene: TRBD2
v_gene: TRBV18
j_gene: TRBJ2-4
len: 16

CDR3aa: CASMGRTTNEKLFF
CDR3nt: TGCGCCAGCATGGGGAGAACAACTAATGAAAAACTGTTTTTT
abundance: .
d_gene: .
v_gene: TRBV4-1
j_gene: TRBJ1-4
len: 14

CDR3aa: CASSQVQGRTEAFF
CDR3nt: TGTGCCAGCAGCCAAGTACAGGGAAGGACTGAAGCTTTCTTT
abundance: .
d_gene: .
v_gene: TRBV3-1/TRBV3-2
j_gene: TRBJ1-1
len: 14

CDR3aa: CASSLTGTGNTIYF
CDR3nt: TGTGCCAGCTCACTGACAGGGACTGGAAACACCATATATTTT
abundance: once
d_gene: TRBD1
v_gene: TRBV18
j_gene: TRBJ1-3
len: 14

CDR3aa: CASSIRGSIGYGYTF
CDR3nt: TGTGCCAGTAGTATAAGGGGCTCTATCGGCTATGGCTACACCTTC
abundance: .
d_gene: .
v_gene: TRBV19
j_gene: TRBJ1-2
len: 15

CDR3aa: CAWRTGRGNTIYF
CDR3nt: TGTGCCTGGAGGACAGGGCGCGGAAACACCATATATTTT
abundance: .
d_gene: TRBD1
v_gene: TRBV30
j_gene: TRBJ1-3
len: 13

CDR3aa: CASSLPGSQETQYF
CDR3nt: TGTGCCAGCAGCTTACCCGGGTCCCAAGAGACCCAGTACTTC
abundance: .
d_gene: .
v_gene: TRBV7-6
j_gene: TRBJ2-5
len: 14

CDR3aa: CASSHGVGAFF
CDR3nt: TGTGCCAGCAGCCACGGCGTGGGCGCTTTCTTT
abundance: .
d_gene: .
v_gene: TRBV7-9
j_gene: TRBJ1-1
len: 11

CDR3aa: CATSGEGLGTGELFF
CDR3nt: TGTGCCACCTCCGGGGAGGGGCTTGGTACCGGGGAGCTGTTTTTT
abundance: .
d_gene: TRBD2
v_gene: TRBV24-1
j_gene: TRBJ2-2
len: 15

CDR3aa: CASRAGTGNRISPLHF
CDR3nt: TGTGCCAGCAGGGCCGGAACAGGGAATAGAATCTCACCCCTCCACTTT
abundance: .
d_gene: .
v_gene: TRBV27
j_gene: TRBJ1-6
len: 16

CDR3aa: CAISPKTGMNTEAFF
CDR3nt: TGTGCCATCAGTCCAAAGACAGGGATGAACACTGAAGCTTTCTTT
abundance: .
d_gene: TRBD1
v_gene: TRBV10-3
j_gene: TRBJ1-1
len: 15

CDR3aa: CASSYGGANEKLFF
CDR3nt: TGTGCCAGCAGTTACGGAGGGGCTAATGAAAAACTGTTTTTT
abundance: .
d_gene: .
v_gene: TRBV6-5
j_gene: TRBJ1-4
len: 14

CDR3aa: CASSQGQGAMNTEAFF
CDR3nt: TGTGCCAGCAGCCAGGGACAGGGGGCTATGAACACTGAAGCTTTCTTT
abundance: .
d_gene: TRBD1
v_gene: TRBV4-2
j_gene: TRBJ1-1
len: 16

CDR3aa: CASSLAPLETQYF
CDR3nt: TGCGCCAGCAGCTTGGCCCCTTTGGAGACCCAGTACTTC
abundance: .
d_gene: .
v_gene: TRBV5-1
j_gene: TRBJ2-5
len: 13

CDR3aa: CASSVRLYNNEQFF
CDR3nt: TGTGCCAGCAGCGTCAGACTATACAACAATGAGCAGTTCTTC
abundance: .
d_gene: .
v_gene: TRBV9
j_gene: TRBJ2-1
len: 14

CDR3aa: CATSDRDLVKFF
CDR3nt: TGTGCCACCAGTGACCGGGACTTAGTAAAGTTCTTC
abundance: .
d_gene: .
v_gene: TRBV24-1
j_gene: TRBJ2-1
len: 12

CDR3aa: CASSYSPTGYEQYF
CDR3nt: TGTGCCAGCAGTTACTCGCCTACAGGCTACGAGCAGTACTTC
abundance: once
d_gene: .
v_gene: TRBV6-5
j_gene: TRBJ2-7
len: 14

CDR3aa: CASSWDGTGRYGYTF
CDR3nt: TGTGCCAGCAGCTGGGACGGGACAGGGCGATATGGCTACACCTTC
abundance: .
d_gene: TRBD1
v_gene: TRBV5-5
j_gene: TRBJ1-2
len: 15

CDR3aa: CASRVGTANTGELFF
CDR3nt: TGTGCCAGCAGGGTAGGGACAGCGAACACCGGGGAGCTGTTTTTT
abundance: .
d_gene: TRBD1
v_gene: TRBV7-2
j_gene: TRBJ2-2
len: 15

CDR3aa: CASSILNQGAAGNTIYF
CDR3nt: TGTGCCAGCAGCATACTGAATCAGGGGGCCGCTGGAAACACCATATATTTT
abundance: .
d_gene: TRBD1
v_gene: TRBV9
j_gene: TRBJ1-3
len: 17

CDR3aa: CASSSYTDTQYF
CDR3nt: TGTGCCAGCAGTTCCTACACAGATACGCAGTATTTT
abundance: .
d_gene: .
v_gene: TRBV2
j_gene: TRBJ2-3
len: 12

CDR3aa: CASSLRGGPNQETQYF
CDR3nt: TGTGCCAGCAGTTTAAGGGGTGGGCCTAACCAAGAGACCCAGTACTTC
abundance: .
d_gene: .
v_gene: TRBV27
j_gene: TRBJ2-5
len: 16

CDR3aa: CASSLVLAESYGYTF
CDR3nt: TGTGCCAGCAGCTTAGTACTCGCGGAGTCTTATGGCTACACCTTC
abundance: .
d_gene: .
v_gene: TRBV7-9
j_gene: TRBJ1-2
len: 15

CDR3aa: CASSLSQIDEQFF
CDR3nt: TGTGCCAGCAGTTTATCCCAAATAGATGAGCAGTTCTTC
abundance: .
d_gene: .
v_gene: TRBV28
j_gene: TRBJ2-1
len: 13

CDR3aa: CASSASSGRETQYF
CDR3nt: TGTGCCAGCAGCGCCTCGTCGGGTCGAGAGACCCAGTACTTC
abundance: .
d_gene: .
v_gene: TRBV9
j_gene: TRBJ2-5
len: 14

CDR3aa: CASSEGTVMNTEAFF
CDR3nt: TGTGCCAGCAGTGAGGGGACAGTGATGAACACTGAAGCTTTCTTT
abundance: .
d_gene: TRBD1
v_gene: TRBV6-1
j_gene: TRBJ1-1
len: 15

CDR3aa: CASSLGSYNEQFF
CDR3nt: TGTGCCAGCAGTTTAGGCAGCTACAATGAGCAGTTCTTC
abundance: .
d_gene: .
v_gene: TRBV27
j_gene: TRBJ2-1
len: 13

CDR3aa: CASSKTASSYNEQFF
CDR3nt: TGTGCCAGCAGTAAGACGGCTAGCTCCTACAATGAGCAGTTCTTC
abundance: .
d_gene: .
v_gene: TRBV6-4
j_gene: TRBJ2-1
len: 15

CDR3aa: CASSSSLGAEAFF
CDR3nt: TGTGCCAGCAGTTCTTCTTTGGGCGCTGAAGCTTTCTTT
abundance: .
d_gene: .
v_gene: TRBV12-3/TRBV12-4
j_gene: TRBJ1-1
len: 13

CDR3aa: CASSLAHSPETQYF
CDR3nt: TGTGCCAGCAGCTTAGCACATAGCCCGGAGACCCAGTACTTC
abundance: .
d_gene: .
v_gene: TRBV7-2
j_gene: TRBJ2-5
len: 14

CDR3aa: CAISEVEGRKQYF
CDR3nt: TGTGCCATCAGTGAGGTGGAGGGTAGGAAGCAGTACTTC
abundance: .
d_gene: .
v_gene: TRBV10-3
j_gene: TRBJ2-7
len: 13

CDR3aa: CASSQAGGSNQPQHF
CDR3nt: TGCGCCAGCAGCCAAGCAGGAGGTAGCAATCAGCCCCAGCATTTT
abundance: once
d_gene: .
v_gene: TRBV4-1
j_gene: TRBJ1-5
len: 15

CDR3aa: CATSGQGARETQYF
CDR3nt: TGCGCCACCTCCGGACAGGGGGCGCGAGAGACCCAGTACTTC
abundance: .
d_gene: TRBD1
v_gene: TRBV5-1
j_gene: TRBJ2-5
len: 14

CDR3aa: CASSVGLGSDTQYF
CDR3nt: TGTGCCAGCAGCGTAGGACTGGGGAGCGATACGCAGTATTTT
abundance: .
d_gene: .
v_gene: TRBV9
j_gene: TRBJ2-3
len: 14

CDR3aa: CASSSPDTSFLSNQPQHF
CDR3nt: TGTGCCAGCAGTTCGCCGGACACCTCCTTCCTTAGCAATCAGCCCCAGCATTTT
abundance: .
d_gene: .
v_gene: TRBV28
j_gene: TRBJ1-5
len: 18

CDR3aa: CASSLGGTSGGSNEQFF
CDR3nt: TGTGCCAGCAGCTTAGGAGGGACTAGCGGGGGAAGCAATGAGCAGTTCTTC
abundance: .
d_gene: TRBD2
v_gene: TRBV11-3
j_gene: TRBJ2-1
len: 17

CDR3aa: CASSQEEGRGLAASYEQYF
CDR3nt: TGCGCCAGCAGCCAAGAGGAGGGTCGTGGACTAGCGGCCTCCTACGAGCAGTACTTC
abundance: .
d_gene: TRBD2
v_gene: TRBV4-1
j_gene: TRBJ2-7
len: 19

CDR3aa: CASSLGGHEDLYGYTF
CDR3nt: TGTGCCAGCAGCCTGGGAGGCCATGAAGATCTATATGGCTACACCTTC
abundance: once
d_gene: .
v_gene: TRBV14
j_gene: TRBJ1-2
len: 16